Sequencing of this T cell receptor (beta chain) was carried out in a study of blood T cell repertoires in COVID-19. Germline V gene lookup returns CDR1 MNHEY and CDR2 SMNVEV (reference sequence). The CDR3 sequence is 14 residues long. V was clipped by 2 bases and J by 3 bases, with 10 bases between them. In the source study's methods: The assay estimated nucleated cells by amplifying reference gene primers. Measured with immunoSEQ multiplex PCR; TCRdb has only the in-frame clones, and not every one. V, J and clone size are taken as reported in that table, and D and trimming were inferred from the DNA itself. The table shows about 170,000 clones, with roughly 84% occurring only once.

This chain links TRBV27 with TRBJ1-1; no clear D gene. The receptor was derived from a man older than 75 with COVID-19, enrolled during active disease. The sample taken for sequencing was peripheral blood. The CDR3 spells CASSLHRVDTEAFF. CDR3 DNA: TGTGCCAGCAGTTTACATCGGGTAGACACTGAAGCTTTCTTT.